This T cell receptor (beta chain) is from a study of blood T cell repertoires in COVID-19. The data were produced by immunoSEQ multiplex PCR, yet TCRdb's version contains in-frame clones alone and is incomplete. The sample lists roughly 100,000 clones, around nine tenths occurring once. Trimming took off 0 bases at V and 2 bases at J, with 2 bases between the two ends. Germline CDR1 is SGHNT and CDR2 is YYREEE (reference sequence). CDR3 size: 12 residues. The chain links TRBV5-4 to TRBJ1-2, with D uncertain. Sequenced sample: peripheral blood. This TCR was sampled from a woman older than 75 with acute or convalescent COVID-19. CDR3 in amino acids: CASSLANYGYTF. The CDR3 coding sequence is TGTGCCAGCAGCTTGGCGAACTATGGCTACACCTTC.